The 31 T cell receptor beta chains presented below share a single source sample, sequenced in a study of TIL therapy for anti-PD-1-resistant metastatic lung cancer. The immunoSEQ assay was v3. Libraries were prepared by immunoSEQ multiplex PCR; TCRdb keeps only in-frame clonotypes and omits some of them. The sample consists of over 20,000 clones, 72% of them appearing once. Described time point: pre-treatment sample, taken before nivolumab and TIL therapy. Tumor tissue came from excised metastases, mostly pleural nodules or supraclavicular lymph nodes. Here the sequenced sample was tumor tissue, taken at baseline. The receptor set was obtained from a person between 30 and 80 years old with non-small cell lung cancer.

This clone was observed a single time. The chain recombines TRBV5-1 with TRBJ2-2; D might be TRBD1 or TRBD2, each matching 5 bases. Germline V CDR1 and CDR2: SGHRS, YFSETQ. CDR3 length: 17 residues. Deletions cut 0 bases from V and 5 bases from J, with 17 bases between. In DNA, the CDR3 is TGCGCCAGCAGCTTGGCCCCCGGGACCGAACGGACCGGGGAGCTGTTTTTT. Protein: CASSLAPGTERTGELFF.

The chain recombines TRBV2 with TRBJ1-5, with unresolved D. Trimming pared 6 bases from V and 0 bases from J, leaving 12 bases between. Germline assignment: CDR1 SNHLY and CDR2 FYNNEI. The CDR3 consists of 15 residues. CDR3 DNA: TGTGCCAGCAGCGTCGATTCCAATAGCAATCAGCCCCAGCATTTT. Encoded protein: CASSVDSNSNQPQHF.

The V gene is TRBV6-5, the J gene TRBJ1-2; 7 nucleotides match TRBD1. In germline, CDR1 is MNHEY, CDR2 SVGAGI. The CDR3 contains 14 residues. V lost 6 bases and J lost 6; bases outside the gene matches: 10. The CDR3: CASRRQGRGNGYTF. CDR3 DNA: TGTGCCAGCAGACGACAGGGAAGGGGGAATGGCTACACCTTC.

This sequence joins TRBV18 and TRBJ1-2; 7 nucleotides agree with TRBD1. The CDR3 sequence is 14 residues long. Looked up from germline, CDR1 is KGHSH and CDR2 is LQKENI. Trimming at V came to 3 bases and at J to 2 bases, leaving 3 bases not matched to a gene. The CDR3 DNA sequence: TGTGCCAGCTCACCGGGGACAGCCAACTATGGCTACACCTTC. It codes for CASSPGTANYGYTF.

The J gene is TRBJ1-5, the V gene TRBV6-1; D call uncertain. V was trimmed by 10 bases and J by 1 base, leaving 14 bases between them. There are 14 residues in the CDR3. Germline CDR1 is MNHNS and CDR2 is SASEGT. The CDR3 spells CATKYDPSNQPQHF. The CDR3 nucleotides read TGTGCCACCAAATACGACCCCAGCAATCAGCCCCAGCATTTT.

V and J are TRBV10-1 and TRBJ2-3; D may be TRBD2 (6 bases). In germline, CDR1 is WNHNN, CDR2 SYGVQD (reference sequence). CDR3 size: 14 residues. Deletions cut 6 bases from V and 4 bases from J, with 14 bases between. CDR3 in amino acids: CASSSGLASDTQYF. As DNA, the CDR3 is TGCGCCAGCAGCTCGGGACTCGCCTCAGATACGCAGTATTTT.

V is TRBV6-5 and J is TRBJ2-7, with TRBD1 matching over 7 bases. The germline V gene has CDR1 MNHEY and CDR2 SVGAGI. J lost 0 bases, V lost 2 bases, and 1 base had no gene match. CDR3 length: 14 amino acids. CDR3 bases: TGTGCCAGCAGTTACCGGGACAGCTCCTACGAGCAGTACTTC. Its translation is CASSYRDSSYEQYF.

The chain has TRBV23-1 and TRBJ2-1; the match to TRBD2 covers 7 bases. Being an ORF, TRBV23-1 has a function that is uncertain. With 6 bases clipped from V and 9 bases from J, the junction kept 14 bases outside the gene matches. There are 15 residues in the CDR3. CDR3 loop: CASRPKRGAAIEQFF. As DNA, the CDR3 is TGCGCCAGCAGGCCTAAGCGGGGAGCGGCAATTGAGCAGTTCTTC.

The rearrangement joins TRBV12-5 to TRBJ1-1; 7 positions agree with TRBD1. V dropped 3 bases and J dropped 1; count of bases not matched to a gene: 5. Germline-derived CDR1 and CDR2 are LGHNT and FRNRAP. This CDR3 has 15 residues. As DNA, the CDR3 is TGTGCTAGTGGTTTAGAGGGGGCGAGGAACACTGAAGCTTTCTTT. This encodes CASGLEGARNTEAFF.

The J gene is TRBJ1-2, the V gene TRBV4-2, with D unresolved. This CDR3 is built from 15 residues. V was trimmed by 0 bases and J by 7 bases, leaving 15 bases between them. Germline-derived CDR1 and CDR2 are LGHNA and YNFKEQ. The CDR3 reads CASSQELERLGGYTF. CDR3 nucleotide sequence: TGTGCCAGCAGCCAAGAGCTAGAGCGCTTGGGTGGCTACACCTTC.

The V call is TRBV20-1, the J call TRBJ2-4, with D tentatively TRBD2 (5 bases). CDR1 is DFQATT, CDR2 SNEGSKA, per germline (reference sequence). The V end was cut by 7 bases, the J end by 3 bases, with 7 bases between. This CDR3 contains 11 residues. This CDR3 reads CSGGLKNIQYF. The CDR3 coding sequence is TGCAGTGGAGGACTCAAAAACATTCAGTACTTC.

The chain combines TRBV19 with TRBJ1-1, with D tentatively TRBD1 (5 bases). This CDR3 has 14 amino acids. With 2 bases removed from V and 3 bases from J, the gap between germline ends came to 10 bases. Germline assignment: CDR1 LNHDA and CDR2 SQIVND (reference sequence). The CDR3 protein is CASSIRGDDTEAFF. CDR3 DNA: TGTGCCAGTAGTATAAGAGGGGACGACACTGAAGCTTTCTTT. The whole variable domain, remainder taken from reference TRBV19 and TRBJ1-1, is DGGITQSPKYLFRKEGQNVTLSCEQNLNHDAMYWYRQDPGQGLRLIYYSQIVNDFQKGDIAEGYSVSREKKESFPLTVTSAQKNPTAFYLCASSIRGDDTEAFFGQGTRLTVV.

The rearrangement uses TRBV10-1 and TRBJ1-1; possible D gene TRBD1, 6 bases. Germline V gene data show CDR1 as WNHNN and CDR2 as SYGVQD (reference sequence). V dropped 3 bases and J dropped 2 bases, with 10 bases sitting between them. The CDR3 contains 14 residues. CDR3 bases: TGCGCCAGCAGTGATTACAGGGACAACACTGAAGCTTTCTTT. This encodes CASSDYRDNTEAFF.

This clone was observed a few times. The chain uses TRBV10-1 and TRBJ1-1; a weak D match, TRBD1 (5 bases). The V and J ends lost 0 bases and 7 bases respectively, with 12 bases between them. Germline V lookup: CDR1 WNHNN, CDR2 SYGVQD (reference sequence). The CDR3 spans 14 residues. CDR3 amino acids: CASSESEEGSEAFF. CDR3 coding DNA: TGCGCCAGCAGTGAGTCCGAAGAGGGGAGTGAAGCTTTCTTT.

This chain connects TRBV9 to TRBJ2-7; D perhaps matches TRBD1 (5 bases). The germline V and J ends were trimmed by 2 bases and 0 bases, with 9 bases remaining between them. CDR3 size: 14 residues. The V gene's germline CDR1 is SGDLS and CDR2 YYNGEE. The CDR3 nucleotides read TGTGCCAGCAGCGTGGGGCGGACCTCCTACGAGCAGTACTTC. Amino acids: CASSVGRTSYEQYF.

The V call is TRBV2, the J call TRBJ1-1, with D perhaps matching TRBD1 (6 bases). The CDR3 totals 11 residues. The V end lost 11 bases, the J end lost 5 bases, and 12 bases lay between the germline ends. Germline V gene sequence: CDR1 SNHLY, CDR2 FYNNEI. Here the CDR3 DNA reads TGTGCCGTCATCAGGGGAACTGAAGCTTTCTTT. Residues: CAVIRGTEAFF.

This chain uses TRBV5-4 with TRBJ1-1, with unresolved D. The CDR3 has 12 amino acids. Trimming took 0 bases from V and 6 from J, leaving 6 bases between them. The V gene's germline CDR1 is SGHNT and CDR2 YYREEE (reference sequence). The CDR3 DNA follows: TGTGCCAGCAGCTTGGAAGACGCTGAAGCTTTCTTT. Its protein is CASSLEDAEAFF.

As DNA, the CDR3 is TGCGCCAGCAAGCCAGAGGGGGGCAATCAGCCCCAGCATTTT. As protein: CASKPEGGNQPQHF. The chain carries TRBV5-1 and TRBJ1-5, with D perhaps TRBD1 (6 bases). Germline assignment: CDR1 SGHRS and CDR2 YFSETQ. Deletions cut 6 bases from V and 2 bases from J, with 12 bases between. The CDR3 runs to 14 residues.

This chain uses TRBV7-9 with TRBJ2-7; D gene unclear. Trimming removed 5 bases at V and 1 base at J, with 12 bases between. The germline CDR1 and CDR2 sequences are SEHNR and FQNEAQ (reference sequence). There are 14 residues in the CDR3. DNA for the CDR3: TGTGCCAGCAGCGAAACGGTGGAGTCCTACGAGCAGTACTTC. Translation: CASSETVESYEQYF. Full variable domain (rest looked up from reference TRBV7-9 and TRBJ2-7): DTGVSQNPRHKITKRGQNVTFRCDPISEHNRLYWYRQTLGQGPEFLTYFQNEAQLEKSRLLSDRFSAERPKGSFSTLEIQRTEQGDSAMYLCASSETVESYEQYFGPGTRLTVT.

The chain is built from TRBV11-2 and TRBJ2-1; 12 positions agree with TRBD2. With 5 bases clipped from V and 9 bases from J, the junction kept 8 bases outside the gene matches. This CDR3 contains 15 residues. Germline CDR1 and CDR2: SGHAT and FQNNGV. The CDR3 region is CASSILAGGPSEQFF. The CDR3 nucleotides read TGTGCCAGCAGCATTCTAGCGGGGGGGCCTAGTGAGCAGTTCTTC.

The chain combines TRBV7-9 with TRBJ2-3; 8 nucleotides align to TRBD2. After removal of 4 bases from V and 4 bases from J, the junction contained 10 bases not matched to a gene. This CDR3 is 16 amino acids long. Per germline, CDR1 SEHNR and CDR2 FQNEAQ (reference sequence). The CDR3 DNA follows: TGTGCCAGCAGCTCCCGAGGGCGGGGGGAGGCAGATACGCAGTATTTT. Its protein product is CASSSRGRGEADTQYF.

The V and J genes are TRBV4-3 and TRBJ2-7; D not resolved. Per germline, CDR1 LGHNA and CDR2 YSLEER. The CDR3 covers 14 residues. V lost 1 base, J lost 3 bases, and 10 bases lay in between. CDR3 in amino acids: CASSQGRSHYEQYF. CDR3 in DNA: TGCGCCAGCAGCCAAGGAAGGTCTCACTACGAGCAGTACTTC.

This clone was seen more than once but under ten times. The V and J genes are TRBV6-6 and TRBJ2-7; D perhaps matches TRBD1 (5 bases). The CDR3 consists of 15 residues. The germline V gene encodes CDR1 MNHNY and CDR2 SVGAGI (reference sequence). Trimming removed 2 bases at V and 2 bases at J, with 13 bases between. CDR3 sequence: CASSYGAGIPYEQYF. The CDR3 region has the DNA TGTGCCAGCAGTTACGGGGCAGGGATACCCTACGAGCAGTACTTC.

The chain couples TRBV9 to TRBJ2-7; 9 nucleotides match TRBD2. J lost 3 bases, V lost 4 bases, and 8 bases had no gene match. This CDR3 has 15 amino acids. From germline, CDR1 is SGDLS and CDR2 YYNGEE. CDR3 region: CASSPSRGGNYEQYF. For the CDR3, the DNA is TGTGCCAGCAGCCCCTCGCGGGGGGGTAACTACGAGCAGTACTTC.

V usage is TRBV11-2 and J usage is TRBJ2-1; a weak D match, TRBD1 (6 bases). The CDR3 is made up of 15 amino acids. Per the germline V gene, CDR1 is SGHAT and CDR2 is FQNNGV. Deletions cut 4 bases from V and 2 bases from J, with 12 bases between. CDR3 sequence: CASSYTGSAYNEQFF. CDR3 nucleotide sequence: TGTGCCAGCAGCTACACAGGGTCCGCCTACAATGAGCAGTTCTTC. Based on the CDR3 plus reference TRBV11-2 and TRBJ2-1, the full variable domain is EAGVAQSPRYKIIEKRQSVAFWCNPISGHATLYWYQQILGQGPKLLIQFQNNGVVDDSQLPKDRFSAERLKGVDSTLKIQPAKLEDSAVYLCASSYTGSAYNEQFFGPGTRLTVL.

The chain carries TRBV6-5 and TRBJ1-2; 10 bases align to TRBD1. V was clipped by 5 bases and J by 7 bases; unmatched bases: 7. There are 14 residues in the CDR3. Germline loops: CDR1 MNHEY, CDR2 SVGAGI. The CDR3 DNA reads as TGTGCCAGCAGTCCCCGACAGGGGGCGTTTGGCTACACCTTC. Its translation is CASSPRQGAFGYTF.

CDR3 region: CASSLGDNGLYEQYF. The CDR3 region has the DNA TGTGCCAGCAGCTTAGGGGACAATGGTCTCTACGAGCAGTACTTC. The gene calls are TRBV7-6 and TRBJ2-7; maybe TRBD1 (6 bases). The germline gives CDR1 SGHVS, CDR2 FNYEAQ. Trimming removed 1 base at V and 3 bases at J, with 13 bases between. There are 15 residues in the CDR3. Supplemented by reference TRBV7-6 and TRBJ2-7, the full variable domain reads GAGVSQSPRYKVTKRGQDVALRCDPISGHVSLYWYRQALGQGPEFLTYFNYEAQQDKSGLPNDRFSAERPEGSISTLTIQRTEQRDSAMYRCASSLGDNGLYEQYFGPGTRLTVT.

The chain uses TRBV13 and TRBJ2-1; 7 bases match TRBD2. Per the germline V gene, CDR1 is PRHDT and CDR2 is FYEKMQ (reference sequence). Trimming at V came to 3 bases and at J to 6 bases, leaving 8 bases not matched to a gene. This CDR3 is built from 15 residues. CDR3 DNA sequence: TGTGCCAGCAGCTTGCCCAGCGGGGCCTCCAATGAGCAGTTCTTC. Protein sequence: CASSLPSGASNEQFF.

The CDR3 DNA is TGTGCCAGCAGCGCAGGGTTATCAAACTATGGCTACACCTTC. Its protein product is CASSAGLSNYGYTF. The rearrangement joins TRBV5-4 to TRBJ1-2; D is perhaps TRBD1 (5 bases). The CDR3 is 14 amino acids. The germline CDR1 and CDR2 sequences are SGHNT and YYREEE (reference sequence). V lost 4 bases and J lost 2, with 12 bases in between. The full variable domain, completed using reference TRBV5-4 and TRBJ1-2, is ETGVTQSPTHLIKTRGQQVTLRCSSQSGHNTVSWYQQALGQGPQFIFQYYREEENGRGNFPPRFSGLQFPNYSSELNVNALELDDSALYLCASSAGLSNYGYTFGSGTRLTVV.

The chain combines TRBV9 with TRBJ2-1; D may be TRBD2 (6 bases). CDR3 size: 16 residues. V lost 4 bases and J 4 bases, leaving 18 bases between the germline ends. Germline CDR1 reads SGDLS; CDR2 reads YYNGEE. CDR3 in amino acids: CASSSYTSPRYNEQFF. The CDR3, as DNA: TGTGCCAGCAGCTCTTACACTAGCCCGAGATACAATGAGCAGTTCTTC.

This clone was detected a few times. The chain links TRBV11-2 to TRBJ1-6, with a tentative D call TRBD1 (6 bases). Trimming removed 5 bases at V and 11 bases at J, with 19 bases between. This CDR3 is 15 amino acids long. Germline CDR1 is SGHAT and CDR2 is FQNNGV. In DNA form, the CDR3 reads TGTGCCAGCAGCGGATTCAGGGGAGACTCGGCACCCCTCCACTTT. This codes for CASSGFRGDSAPLHF.